Below are 29 T cell receptor beta chains sequenced from a single sample in a study of ipilimumab plus nivolumab after autologous stem cell transplantation. TCRdb's copy holds only in-frame clones and misses some; the assay was immunoSEQ multiplex PCR. The table shows approximately 80,000 clones, with more than 80% occurring only once. Sample: PBMCs, taken in a trial of ipilimumab plus nivolumab as post-transplant consolidation. The receptors stem from a male donor with diffuse large B-cell lymphoma.

This sequence joins TRBV5-1 and TRBJ2-1; D assignment may be TRBD1 or TRBD2 (6 bases each). This CDR3 contains 11 residues. CDR1 is SGHRS, CDR2 YFSETQ, per germline. CDR3 protein: CASRGPNEQFF. CDR3 in DNA: TGCGCATCCCGGGGGCCCAATGAGCAGTTCTTC.

In nucleotides, the CDR3 is TGTGCCAGCAGTTACTCGAGGCAGGGTGGGATTTGGGAGCAGTACTTC. Encoded protein: CASSYSRQGGIWEQYF. This chain links TRBV6-5 with TRBJ2-7; a weak D match, TRBD1 (5 bases). Per the germline V gene, CDR1 is MNHEY and CDR2 is SVGAGI. V gave up 0 bases and J gave up 7 bases, with 19 bases separating them. The CDR3 is 16 amino acids.

DNA of the CDR3: TGTGCCAGCAGTCCCGGGACAGGGGGCAATCAGCCCCAGCATTTT. It translates to CASSPGTGGNQPQHF. The J gene is TRBJ1-5, the V gene TRBV6-5, with 10 bases lining up with TRBD1. The V gene's germline CDR1 is MNHEY and CDR2 SVGAGI. The CDR3 is made up of 15 amino acids. The ends lost 5 bases at V and 2 bases at J; junction bases unmatched: 3.

This clone was found a few times. The chain has TRBV5-4 and TRBJ2-5; perhaps D is TRBD1 or TRBD2 (6 bases each). V lost 5 bases, J lost 5 bases, and 19 bases lay in between. Germline values: CDR1 SGHNT, CDR2 YYREEE (reference sequence). CDR3 length equals 15 residues. The CDR3 DNA is TGTGCCAGCAGTCGGGGGACGCAGGGGTGGGAGACCCAGTACTTC. It codes for CASSRGTQGWETQYF.

This rearrangement joins TRBV19 to TRBJ2-3; D is perhaps TRBD1 (5 bases). V lost 0 bases and J 2 bases, leaving 6 bases between the germline ends. Germline values: CDR1 LNHDA, CDR2 SQIVND (reference sequence). The CDR3 contains 14 residues. CDR3 nucleotides: TGTGCCAGTAGTATAGACAGGGCCACAGATACGCAGTATTTT. Its protein product is CASSIDRATDTQYF.

This chain links TRBV19 with TRBJ2-7; 9 bases align to TRBD1. Germline loops: CDR1 LNHDA, CDR2 SQIVND (reference sequence). The CDR3 runs to 15 residues. Trimming at V came to 4 bases and at J to 3 bases, leaving 7 bases not matched to a gene. The CDR3 DNA follows: TGTGCCAGTAGTACAGCCGGGACAGGGAACTACGAGCAGTACTTC. Translation gives CASSTAGTGNYEQYF.

The chain uses TRBV5-5 and TRBJ1-5, with D uncertain. CDR3 size: 13 residues. Germline lookup yields CDR1 SGHKS and CDR2 YYEKEE (reference sequence). The V end lost 4 bases, the J end lost 5 bases, and 10 bases lay between the germline ends. The CDR3 loop reads CASSRKGDQPQHF. The CDR3 nucleotides are TGTGCCAGCAGCCGAAAGGGCGATCAGCCCCAGCATTTT. Based on the CDR3 plus reference TRBV5-5 and TRBJ1-5, the full variable domain is DAGVTQSPTHLIKTRGQQVTLRCSPISGHKSVSWYQQVLGQGPQFIFQYYEKEERGRGNFPDRFSARQFPNYSSELNVNALLLGDSALYLCASSRKGDQPQHFGDGTRLSIL.

This chain joins TRBV6-6 and TRBJ1-5; D remains unclear. V was trimmed by 7 bases and J by 0 bases, leaving 10 bases between them. Germline V gene sequence: CDR1 MNHNY, CDR2 SVGAGI (reference sequence). The CDR3 is 14 amino acids. CDR3 loop: CASNGQISNQPQHF. The CDR3 region has the DNA TGTGCCAGCAATGGGCAGATTAGCAATCAGCCCCAGCATTTT.

This sequence joins TRBV5-5 and TRBJ1-1, with D unresolved. The germline V gene has CDR1 SGHKS and CDR2 YYEKEE (reference sequence). The V and J ends lost 4 bases and 5 bases respectively, with 9 bases between them. The CDR3 extends over 12 amino acids. CDR3 in amino acids: CASSPYGTEAFF. The CDR3 DNA follows: TGTGCCAGCAGCCCCTATGGGACTGAAGCTTTCTTT.

The chain recombines TRBV30 with TRBJ2-1; perhaps TRBD1 as D (5 bases). CDR1 is GTSNPN, CDR2 SVGIG, per germline (reference sequence). This CDR3 has 14 residues. Trimming pared 5 bases from V and 5 bases from J, leaving 16 bases between. In DNA form, the CDR3 reads TGTGCCTGGTCGGGCCTGACAGTCGACAATGAGCAGTTCTTC. This sequence encodes CAWSGLTVDNEQFF. The complete variable domain, with remaining parts taken from reference TRBV30 and TRBJ2-1, reads SQTIHQWPATLVQPVGSPLSLECTVEGTSNPNLYWYRQAAGRGLQLLFYSVGIGQISSEVPQNLSASRPQDRQFILSSKKLLLSDSGFYLCAWSGLTVDNEQFFGPGTRLTVL.

The chain carries TRBV5-8 and TRBJ1-1; TRBD1 matches at 10 bases. The CDR3 is 15 residues long. CDR1 is SGHTS, CDR2 YDEGEE, per germline. V was clipped by 4 bases and J by 5 bases; unmatched bases: 8. This chain's CDR3 is CASSKRQGALTEAFF. The CDR3 coding sequence is TGTGCCAGCAGCAAACGACAGGGGGCTCTAACTGAAGCTTTCTTT.

The chain couples TRBV6-5 to TRBJ2-7; D uncertain. The CDR3 covers 15 residues. With 6 bases removed from V and 2 bases from J, the gap between germline ends came to 17 bases. CDR1 is MNHEY, CDR2 SVGAGI, per germline. In nucleotides, the CDR3 is TGTGCCAGCAGCCCTAGAGAGTCCGGACCCTACGAGCAGTACTTC. It specifies CASSPRESGPYEQYF.

This chain uses TRBV7-9 with TRBJ1-2; 7 bases match TRBD1. With 7 bases clipped from V and 4 bases from J, the junction kept 9 bases outside the gene matches. Germline values: CDR1 SEHNR, CDR2 FQNEAQ (reference sequence). The CDR3 covers 14 residues. This CDR3 reads CASTRSGGIYGYTF. CDR3 bases: TGTGCCAGCACCCGATCAGGGGGGATCTATGGCTACACCTTC. The full variable domain, rest sourced from reference TRBV7-9 and TRBJ1-2, is DTGVSQNPRHKITKRGQNVTFRCDPISEHNRLYWYRQTLGQGPEFLTYFQNEAQLEKSRLLSDRFSAERPKGSFSTLEIQRTEQGDSAMYLCASTRSGGIYGYTFGSGTRLTVV.

This sequence joins TRBV15 and TRBJ2-5; 9 bases map to TRBD2. The CDR3 has 15 amino acids. The V and J ends lost 3 bases and 5 bases, in that order; junction bases with no gene match: 7. Germline V gene lookup returns CDR1 LNHNV and CDR2 YYDKDF (reference sequence). The CDR3 DNA follows: TGTGCCACCAGCAGGGGCGGGGGGGCCAGGGAGACCCAGTACTTC. This encodes CATSRGGGARETQYF.

The V and J genes are TRBV9 and TRBJ1-2; TRBD1 matches 7 bases. The trim removed 3 bases at V and 4 bases at J, leaving 12 bases unmatched. This CDR3 comprises 16 residues. CDR1 is SGDLS, CDR2 YYNGEE, per germline. This CDR3 is CASSAIATGAGYGYTF. CDR3 DNA sequence: TGTGCCAGCAGCGCCATAGCAACAGGGGCTGGCTATGGCTACACCTTC.

DNA of the CDR3: TGTGCCACCAGCAGAACACAGGGGAGGACTGAAGCTTTCTTT. Translating gives CATSRTQGRTEAFF. This chain joins TRBV15 and TRBJ1-1, with 7 bases identical to TRBD1. This CDR3 region has 14 residues. Trimming at V came to 2 bases and at J to 5 bases, leaving 5 bases not matched to a gene. Germline V CDR1 and CDR2: LNHNV, YYDKDF (reference sequence).

The rearrangement joins TRBV29-1 to TRBJ1-1, with D possibly being TRBD1 (6 bases). Per germline, CDR1 SQVTM and CDR2 ANQGSEA. This CDR3 has 13 amino acids. Trimming stripped 7 bases from V and 0 bases from J, with 12 bases between. In DNA, the CDR3 is TGCAGCGGTGGGGGGGGCGTGAACACTGAAGCTTTCTTT. This translates into CSGGGGVNTEAFF.

This sequence joins TRBV6-1 and TRBJ1-2; the D is unclear. The CDR3 has 14 amino acids. CDR1 and CDR2 (germline): MNHNS, SASEGT. Trimming shortened V by 7 bases and J by 2 bases, and 14 bases separated the two germline ends. CDR3 amino acids: CASTVGSLNYGYTF. The CDR3 nucleotides read TGTGCCAGCACAGTGGGCAGCCTGAACTATGGCTACACCTTC.

This chain links TRBV5-1 with TRBJ2-5; a possible D gene is TRBD1 (7 bases). Looked up from germline, CDR1 is SGHRS and CDR2 is YFSETQ. With 0 bases removed from V and 5 bases from J, the gap between germline ends came to 14 bases. This CDR3 has 15 residues. CDR3 protein: CASSLEGGQHETQYF. DNA for the CDR3: TGCGCCAGCAGCTTGGAGGGGGGACAGCACGAGACCCAGTACTTC.

The J gene is TRBJ2-5, the V gene TRBV6-6; TRBD2 matches 7 bases. V lost 0 bases and J lost 0; bases outside the gene matches: 4. The germline gives CDR1 MNHNY, CDR2 SVGAGI (reference sequence). The CDR3 sequence is 16 residues long. The CDR3 loop is CASSYSRGVYQETQYF. In DNA form, the CDR3 reads TGTGCCAGCAGTTACTCCCGGGGGGTGTACCAAGAGACCCAGTACTTC.

The chain couples TRBV5-4 to TRBJ1-1, with D perhaps TRBD1 (5 bases). V was shortened by 4 bases and J by 0 bases, with 16 bases between the two germline ends. The CDR3 contains 16 residues. Germline-derived CDR1 and CDR2 are SGHNT and YYREEE (reference sequence). CDR3 residues: CASSPPPLGVNTEAFF. In DNA form, the CDR3 reads TGTGCCAGCAGCCCCCCTCCTCTGGGGGTGAACACTGAAGCTTTCTTT. Combining the CDR3 with reference TRBV5-4 and TRBJ1-1 gives the whole variable domain ETGVTQSPTHLIKTRGQQVTLRCSSQSGHNTVSWYQQALGQGPQFIFQYYREEENGRGNFPPRFSGLQFPNYSSELNVNALELDDSALYLCASSPPPLGVNTEAFFGQGTRLTVV.

The count of this clone is one. V gene TRBV15 combines with J gene TRBJ2-1; D call uncertain. Trimming removed 3 bases from V and 7 bases from J, with 10 bases in between. Looked up from germline, CDR1 is LNHNV and CDR2 is YYDKDF (reference sequence). The CDR3 extends over 13 amino acids. The DNA for the CDR3 is TGTGCCACCAGCAGCCCCAATAAGAATGAGCAGTTCTTC. Protein: CATSSPNKNEQFF.

The chain uses TRBV5-4 and TRBJ2-3; no clear D gene. Trimming left V 4 bases short and J 0 bases short, with 9 bases between. The CDR3 has 14 residues. Looked up from germline, CDR1 is SGHNT and CDR2 is YYREEE (reference sequence). The CDR3 coding sequence is TGTGCCAGCAGCCCGACCTCTAGCACAGATACGCAGTATTTT. Translated, it gives CASSPTSSTDTQYF.

The chain recombines TRBV2 with TRBJ2-7, with D possibly being TRBD1 (7 bases). Germline V gives CDR1 SNHLY, CDR2 FYNNEI. The CDR3 runs to 14 residues. V was trimmed by 5 bases and J by 5 bases, leaving 16 bases between them. The CDR3: CASSRQGLAHEQYF. The CDR3, as DNA: TGTGCCAGCAGTCGACAGGGACTGGCTCACGAGCAGTACTTC. Using reference TRBV2 and TRBJ2-7 for the parts outside the CDR3, the full variable domain is EPEVTQTPSHQVTQMGQEVILRCVPISNHLYFYWYRQILGQKVEFLVSFYNNEISEKSEIFDDQFSVERPDGSNFTLKIRSTKLEDSAMYFCASSRQGLAHEQYFGPGTRLTVT.

On this clone: The sample contains more than one DNA sequence encoding this CDR3. This chain uses TRBV18 with TRBJ1-4, with D possibly matching TRBD1 (5 bases). The length of the CDR3 is 13 residues. The germline V gene has CDR1 KGHSH and CDR2 LQKENI. The ends were cut back, 6 bases at V and 5 bases at J, with 10 bases in the middle. DNA of the CDR3: TGTGCCAGCTCGCCAGGGATCAATGAAAAACTGTTTTTT. Translation gives CASSPGINEKLFF.

This rearrangement joins TRBV5-6 to TRBJ2-7; D call uncertain. V dropped 3 bases and J dropped 3 bases, with 7 bases sitting between them. The CDR3 is made up of 12 amino acids. The germline CDR1 and CDR2 sequences are SGHDT and YYEEEE. DNA for the CDR3: TGTGCCAGCAGCTACGACGGCTACGAGCAGTACTTC. It encodes CASSYDGYEQYF.

V and J are TRBV7-2 and TRBJ2-2; D not resolved. V dropped 1 base and J dropped 1 base, with 4 bases sitting between them. CDR3 length: 14 residues. Germline values: CDR1 SGHTA, CDR2 FQGNSA. DNA of the CDR3: TGTGCCAGCAGCTTAGGGAGGAACACCGGGGAGCTGTTTTTT. This gives the protein CASSLGRNTGELFF. Supplemented by reference TRBV7-2 and TRBJ2-2, the full variable domain reads GAGVSQSPSNKVTEKGKDVELRCDPISGHTALYWYRQSLGQGLEFLIYFQGNSAPDKSGLPSDRFSAERTGGSVSTLTIQRTQQEDSAVYLCASSLGRNTGELFFGEGSRLTVL.

V and J are TRBV5-1 and TRBJ2-2; the D is unclear. Trimming removed 0 bases from V and 0 bases from J, with 6 bases in between. The germline gives CDR1 SGHRS, CDR2 YFSETQ. The CDR3 sequence is 15 residues long. The CDR3: CASSLDSSNTGELFF. The CDR3 nucleotides read TGCGCCAGCAGCTTGGATTCATCGAACACCGGGGAGCTGTTTTTT.

As DNA, the CDR3 is TGTGCCAGCAGCGCTACTAATACCGGCTACGAGCAGTACTTC. Its translation is CASSATNTGYEQYF. This sequence joins TRBV7-2 and TRBJ2-7, with no clear D. The CDR3 runs to 14 residues. Trimming shortened V by 5 bases and J by 3 bases, and 14 bases separated the two germline ends. Germline CDR1 SGHTA, CDR2 FQGNSA.